These 27 T cell receptor beta chains came from one sample sequenced in a study of T cell responses to AZD1222 COVID-19 vaccine. Sequencing used immunoSEQ multiplex PCR; TCRdb keeps in-frame clones, though not all of them. The sample includes 95,000 to 100,000 clones, around 94% of them seen just once. This specimen was peripheral blood, taken on day 0 of AZD1222 vaccination. The origin of the receptors is an adult in good health.

J is TRBJ1-1 and V is TRBV6-6; 10 bases align to TRBD1. V lost 6 bases, J lost 5 bases, and 15 bases stayed unmatched. CDR1 is MNHNY and CDR2 is SVGAGI in the germline V gene (reference sequence). The CDR3 has 17 residues. The CDR3 reads CASSRIRQGAQSTEAFF. The CDR3 nucleotides read TGTGCCAGCAGCCGAATCCGACAGGGGGCGCAATCGACTGAAGCTTTCTTT.

The V gene is TRBV18, the J gene TRBJ1-1; 10 bases map to TRBD1. This CDR3 has 14 residues. Germline CDR1 reads KGHSH; CDR2 reads LQKENI. With 3 bases clipped from V and 7 bases from J, the junction kept 5 bases outside the gene matches. CDR3 sequence: CASSPFGQGVEAFF. In DNA form, the CDR3 reads TGTGCCAGCTCACCGTTTGGACAGGGGGTTGAAGCTTTCTTT.

The chain combines TRBV27 with TRBJ1-2; TRBD1 might be the D (5 bases). Trimming shortened V by 5 bases and J by 3 bases, and 10 bases separated the two germline ends. Germline CDR1 MNHEY, CDR2 SMNVEV (reference sequence). This CDR3 is built from 13 residues. The DNA of the CDR3 is TGTGCCAGCAGTATAGGGGCACACTATGGCTACACCTTC. This gives the protein CASSIGAHYGYTF.

The rearrangement links TRBV2 to TRBJ1-5; 9 bases are shared with TRBD1. Unmatched junction bases numbered 3, after V lost 6 bases and J lost 3 bases. CDR3 length: 14 amino acids. The germline V gene has CDR1 SNHLY and CDR2 FYNNEI. CDR3 nucleotide sequence: TGTGCCAGCAGAGGGACAGGGATCAATCAGCCCCAGCATTTT. This encodes CASRGTGINQPQHF.

The chain combines TRBV7-3 with TRBJ1-1; maybe TRBD1 (5 bases). The CDR3 totals 14 residues. CDR1 and CDR2 from the germline V gene are SGHTA and FQGTGA. Trimming left V 6 bases short and J 2 bases short, with 13 bases between. As DNA, the CDR3 is TGTGCCAGCAGTTCCGGGGCTACTAACACTGAAGCTTTCTTT. As protein: CASSSGATNTEAFF.

This clone came up a few times. The chain is built from TRBV3-1 (or the pseudogene TRBV3-2) and TRBJ2-1; 12 nucleotides line up with TRBD2. The V gene's germline CDR1 is LGHDT and CDR2 YNNKEL (reference sequence). The V gene end was trimmed by 0 bases and the J gene end by 7 bases; junction bases not matched to a gene: 7. This CDR3 is built from 17 residues. The CDR3 DNA is TGTGCCAGCAGCCAAGACTTTGCTAGCGGGAGGGGGAATGAGCAGTTCTTC. Amino acids: CASSQDFASGRGNEQFF.

V and J are TRBV18 and TRBJ1-3; 10 bases are shared with TRBD1. Germline CDR1 is KGHSH and CDR2 is LQKENI. The CDR3 runs 20 residues. Losses at the gene ends were 3 bases for V and 0 bases for J; bases not matched to a gene: 14. DNA for the CDR3: TGTGCCAGCTCACCCCGGCCGGGACAGGGGTCCCTCGGCTCTGGAAACACCATATATTTT. Its translation: CASSPRPGQGSLGSGNTIYF.

The V call is TRBV5-1, the J call TRBJ2-2, with a tentative D call TRBD1 (5 bases). The CDR3 runs to 14 residues. The V and J ends lost 6 bases and 5 bases respectively, with 14 bases between them. Germline lookup yields CDR1 SGHRS and CDR2 YFSETQ. This chain's CDR3 is CASTSDSRTGELFF. CDR3 coding DNA: TGCGCCAGCACCTCCGACAGTAGGACCGGGGAGCTGTTTTTT.

There are a few counts of this clone. This chain connects TRBV6-2 or TRBV6-3 to TRBJ2-7; 7 nucleotides match TRBD1. The CDR3 sequence is 15 residues long. The germline gives CDR1 MNHEY, CDR2 SVGEGT. J gave up 4 bases and V 2 bases, and 8 bases lay outside the gene matches. The CDR3 nucleotides read TGTGCCAGCAGTTACCCCGACAGGGACGTGTACGAGCAGTACTTC. Translated, it gives CASSYPDRDVYEQYF.

In DNA form, the CDR3 reads TGTGCCAGCAGTTACATAGCGGGAACCCGCGAGCAGTACTTC. Protein product: CASSYIAGTREQYF. The rearrangement joins TRBV6-6 to TRBJ2-7; TRBD2 agrees at 8 bases. The CDR3 runs to 14 residues. Per germline, CDR1 MNHNY and CDR2 SVGAGI (reference sequence). The trim removed 2 bases at V and 6 bases at J, leaving 6 bases unmatched.

This rearrangement joins TRBV19 to TRBJ1-2; 8 nucleotides agree with TRBD1. V gave up 4 bases and J gave up 8 bases; unmatched junction bases: 6. The CDR3 length is 13 residues. CDR1 is LNHDA, CDR2 SQIVND, per germline (reference sequence). The CDR3 DNA reads as TGTGCCAGTAGTACAGGACAGGGAACCGGCTACACCTTC. The encoded protein is CASSTGQGTGYTF.

This chain connects TRBV27 to TRBJ1-1, with TRBD1 matching over 9 bases. The V segment lost 5 bases and the J segment 1 base; nucleotides outside the gene matches: 14. The CDR3 consists of 18 residues. Germline CDR1 MNHEY, CDR2 SMNVEV (reference sequence). The CDR3 bases are TGTGCCAGCAGTAACCTCCCGGGACAGGGAAGCCCGAACACTGAAGCTTTCTTT. Protein: CASSNLPGQGSPNTEAFF.

This clone showed up just once. The rearrangement links TRBV12-3 or TRBV12-4 to TRBJ2-5, with D possibly matching TRBD1 (5 bases). Trimming stripped 1 base from V and 11 bases from J, with 14 bases between. CDR3 size: 13 residues. The CDR3 DNA follows: TGTGCCAGCAGTTTAGAACAGGCACAAAGACAGTACTTC. This gives the protein CASSLEQAQRQYF.

The rearrangement links TRBV3-1 (or the pseudogene TRBV3-2) to TRBJ2-1; 7 nucleotides agree with TRBD2. Trimming removed 0 bases from V and 6 bases from J; junction bases left unmatched: 8. The CDR3 sequence is 16 residues long. From germline, CDR1 is LGHDT and CDR2 YNNKEL (reference sequence). CDR3 protein: CASSQEWGGDANEQFF. CDR3 in DNA: TGTGCCAGCAGCCAAGAATGGGGGGGGGACGCCAATGAGCAGTTCTTC.

CDR3 DNA: TGTGCCAGCAGCCACGGGGACAGTTCTAATGAAAAACTGTTTTTT. This sequence encodes CASSHGDSSNEKLFF. This sequence joins TRBV6-5 and TRBJ1-4; 7 nucleotides align to TRBD1. This CDR3 has 15 residues. V lost 6 bases to trimming and J lost 3 bases; unmatched junction nucleotides: 7. CDR1 and CDR2 (germline): MNHEY, SVGAGI.

This chain joins TRBV6-6 and TRBJ2-3, with TRBD2 matching over 10 bases. The CDR3 spans 16 residues. V shed 2 bases, J shed 2 bases, and the junction held 4 bases outside the gene matches. Per the germline V gene, CDR1 is MNHNY and CDR2 is SVGAGI (reference sequence). The CDR3 region is CASSYPSGGDTDTQYF. In DNA, the CDR3 is TGTGCCAGCAGTTACCCTAGCGGGGGCGACACAGATACGCAGTATTTT.

This clone has only a few counts. The V gene is TRBV5-1, the J gene TRBJ2-7, with D tentatively TRBD1 or TRBD2 (6 bases each). V lost 0 bases and J 4 bases, leaving 14 bases between the germline ends. The CDR3 has 15 residues. The germline V gene encodes CDR1 SGHRS and CDR2 YFSETQ. Here the CDR3 DNA reads TGCGCCAGCAGCTTGGCCCCGGGGGCCGATTACGAGCAGTACTTC. Translating gives CASSLAPGADYEQYF.

This chain uses TRBV11-2 with TRBJ1-2; D call uncertain. Trimming shortened V by 0 bases and J by 3 bases, and 8 bases separated the two germline ends. The CDR3 is 14 residues long. CDR1 and CDR2 from the germline V gene are SGHAT and FQNNGV. The CDR3 DNA follows: TGTGCCAGCAGCTTAGATGGGCTTTACTATGGCTACACCTTC. Amino acids: CASSLDGLYYGYTF.

The V gene is TRBV2, the J gene TRBJ1-4; 12 bases are shared with TRBD1. The CDR3 totals 13 residues. The germline V gene has CDR1 SNHLY and CDR2 FYNNEI. V trimming: 8 bases; J trimming: 10 bases; junction bases outside the gene matches: 5. The CDR3 region is CASGGTGGGKLFF. The CDR3 DNA sequence: TGTGCCAGCGGGGGGACAGGGGGCGGAAAACTGTTTTTT.

The J gene is TRBJ2-7, the V gene TRBV9; 7 bases map to TRBD1. The CDR3 runs to 15 residues. V was clipped by 4 bases and J by 2 bases; unmatched bases: 9. CDR1 is SGDLS, CDR2 YYNGEE, per germline. This chain's CDR3 is CASSPATGSAYEQYF. CDR3 nucleotides: TGTGCCAGCAGCCCTGCGACAGGGTCAGCCTACGAGCAGTACTTC.

In DNA form, the CDR3 reads TGTGCCAGCAGTTGGGACAGTCTTAATGAGCAGTTCTTC. Its translation: CASSWDSLNEQFF. The genes are TRBV27 and TRBJ2-1; TRBD1 agrees at 7 bases. This CDR3 contains 13 residues. Germline V gives CDR1 MNHEY, CDR2 SMNVEV (reference sequence). The V gene end was trimmed by 4 bases and the J gene end by 7 bases; junction bases not matched to a gene: 4.

The rearrangement uses TRBV19 and TRBJ2-5; D may be TRBD1 or TRBD2 (5 bases each). This CDR3 region has 14 residues. The V end was cut by 3 bases, the J end by 8 bases, with 16 bases between. Germline V gene sequence: CDR1 LNHDA, CDR2 SQIVND (reference sequence). The CDR3 here is CASSIQRGQSTQYF. The CDR3 nucleotides read TGTGCCAGTAGTATCCAGAGGGGCCAAAGTACCCAGTACTTC.

This chain uses TRBV28 with TRBJ1-1; maybe TRBD1 (5 bases). This CDR3 has 14 amino acids. The germline gives CDR1 MDHEN, CDR2 SYDVKM. With 5 bases removed from V and 8 bases from J, the gap between germline ends came to 18 bases. The CDR3 nucleotides are TGTGCCAGCAGTCTAGAGGGGTCGTGGAGCGAAGCTTTCTTT. Amino acids: CASSLEGSWSEAFF.

The chain carries TRBV27 and TRBJ2-1; 12 bases are shared with TRBD2. The CDR3 has 15 residues. Germline loops: CDR1 MNHEY, CDR2 SMNVEV (reference sequence). The V gene end was trimmed by 8 bases and the J gene end by 8 bases; junction bases not matched to a gene: 10. The CDR3 reads CASHWTSGIIYEQFF. CDR3 nucleotide sequence: TGTGCCAGCCACTGGACTAGCGGGATCATTTATGAGCAGTTCTTC.

This clone appeared once. The chain joins TRBV5-1 to TRBJ2-3; D not resolved. Germline V gives CDR1 SGHRS, CDR2 YFSETQ. CDR3 length: 14 residues. Trimming removed 4 bases at V and 2 bases at J, with 11 bases between. The CDR3 sequence is CASSSAEYTDTQYF. Written as DNA, the CDR3 is TGCGCCAGCAGCAGCGCTGAGTACACAGATACGCAGTATTTT. The whole variable domain, filled in from reference TRBV5-1 and TRBJ2-3, reads KAGVTQTPRYLIKTRGQQVTLSCSPISGHRSVSWYQQTPGQGLQFLFEYFSETQRNKGNFPGRFSGRQFSNSRSEMNVSTLELGDSALYLCASSSAEYTDTQYFGPGTRLTVL.

The chain recombines TRBV5-5 with TRBJ2-1, with no clear D. Germline values: CDR1 SGHKS, CDR2 YYEKEE (reference sequence). V lost 7 bases and J lost 6, with 14 bases in between. The CDR3 covers 13 residues. The CDR3: CASRFGVGNEQFF. The CDR3 DNA reads as TGTGCCAGCCGGTTTGGGGTGGGCAATGAGCAGTTCTTC.

V is TRBV5-6 and J is TRBJ2-5; D may be TRBD1 or TRBD2 (5 bases each). Germline V gene sequence: CDR1 SGHDT, CDR2 YYEEEE. The CDR3 loop spans 15 amino acids. Trimming shortened V by 3 bases and J by 5 bases, and 17 bases separated the two germline ends. CDR3 sequence reads: CASSSGMGLGETQYF. The CDR3 nucleotides are TGTGCCAGCAGCTCCGGGATGGGGCTGGGGGAGACCCAGTACTTC.